A selection of T cell receptor beta chains follows, all from one sample in a study of cytotoxic CD8 clonotypes in ibrutinib-treated CLL. Clones were read by immunoSEQ multiplex PCR, and TCRdb kept only the in-frame ones, dropping some. This table has 250,000 to 350,000 clones, approximately 76% appearing once. Sequencing used PBMCs, obtained at disease progression, from a patient treated with ibrutinib. The receptors were sampled from a human donor with chronic lymphocytic leukemia. CDR3s include the opening cysteine and the closing phenylalanine or tryptophan. The order of the fields is V gene, CDR3 length, J gene, D gene, clone size, CDR3 protein, CDR3 DNA. A D gene is named only where the DNA matches it firmly. Some rows mark clone size as missing; the rest say once, few, many or name a class of expanded clone.

TRBV2	17	TRBJ2-7	NA	NA	CASSEGGGQPSSYEQYF	TGTGCCAGCAGTGAAGGGGGAGGACAGCCCAGCTCCTACGAGCAGTACTTC
TRBV7-9	13	TRBJ1-2	TRBD1	NA	CASSSDRGGGYTF	TGTGCCAGCAGCTCTGACAGGGGCGGTGGCTACACCTTC
TRBV5-1	14	TRBJ1-1	NA	NA	CASSLVSGNTEAFF	TGCGCCAGCAGCTTGGTTAGCGGGAACACTGAAGCTTTCTTT
TRBV2	13	TRBJ2-3	NA	NA	CASSDSSTDTQYF	TGTGCCAGCAGTGATAGTAGCACAGATACGCAGTATTTT
TRBV9	10	TRBJ1-2	NA	few	CASRRDGYTF	TGTGCCAGCAGGAGGGATGGCTACACCTTC
TRBV4-1	17	TRBJ1-5	NA	NA	CASSQGWRGMSNQPQHF	TGCGCCAGCAGCCAAGGTTGGAGGGGGATGAGCAATCAGCCCCAGCATTTT
TRBV7-9	12	TRBJ1-1	TRBD1	NA	CASSPGQAEAFF	TGTGCCAGCAGCCCCGGACAGGCTGAAGCTTTCTTT
TRBV11-2	14	TRBJ2-7	TRBD1	NA	CASSVTQGAYEQYF	TGTGCCAGCAGCGTGACGCAGGGGGCCTACGAGCAGTACTTC
TRBV19	12	TRBJ2-7	NA	NA	CASSILGYEQYF	TGTGCCAGTAGTATTTTGGGCTACGAGCAGTACTTC
TRBV2	13	TRBJ2-7	NA	NA	CASIEGTDYEQYF	TGTGCCAGCATAGAAGGCACAGACTACGAGCAGTACTTC
TRBV28	14	TRBJ2-1	NA	NA	CASSPPSMDSEQFF	TGTGCCAGCAGTCCCCCGTCCATGGACAGTGAGCAGTTCTTC
TRBV11-3	12	TRBJ2-5	NA	NA	CASSPKRETQYF	TGTGCCAGCAGCCCCAAGAGGGAGACCCAGTACTTC
TRBV7-2	16	TRBJ1-1	NA	once	CASSLDGSSLNTEAFF	TGTGCCAGCAGCTTAGATGGCAGTTCCTTGAACACTGAAGCTTTCTTT
TRBV6-1	13	TRBJ2-1	NA	NA	CASSEVLYNEQFF	TGTGCCAGCAGTGAAGTCCTATACAATGAGCAGTTCTTC
TRBV15	12	TRBJ1-1	NA	NA	CATSTARSEAFF	TGTGCCACCAGCACCGCACGGTCTGAAGCTTTCTTT
TRBV5-4	15	TRBJ2-3	NA	NA	CASSLATRSTDTQYF	TGTGCCAGCAGCTTGGCCACTAGAAGCACAGATACGCAGTATTTT
TRBV7-3	13	TRBJ2-7	TRBD1	NA	CASSANRGYEQYF	TGTGCCAGCAGCGCTAACAGGGGGTACGAGCAGTACTTC
TRBV5-4	15	TRBJ2-1	NA	NA	CASSSDWSSYNEQFF	TGTGCCAGCAGCTCGGACTGGAGCTCCTACAATGAGCAGTTCTTC
TRBV18	13	TRBJ1-5	NA	NA	CASSPYSNQPQHF	TGTGCCAGCTCACCATATAGCAATCAGCCCCAGCATTTT
TRBV18	14	TRBJ2-5	TRBD1	once	CASQGTANQETQYF	TGTGCCAGCCAAGGGACAGCCAACCAAGAGACCCAGTACTTC
TRBV18	15	TRBJ2-2	NA	NA	CASSSTSFGTGELFF	TGTGCCAGCTCGTCGACTAGTTTTGGCACCGGGGAGCTGTTTTTT
TRBV29-1	14	TRBJ2-7	NA	NA	CSVGERGASYEQYF	TGCAGCGTTGGGGAACGGGGGGCGTCCTACGAGCAGTACTTC
TRBV6-5	13	TRBJ2-3	NA	NA	CASRAGATHTQYF	TGTGCCAGCAGGGCCGGGGCCACGCATACGCAGTATTTT
TRBV29-1	13	TRBJ1-3	NA	NA	CSVATGARNTIYF	TGCAGCGTTGCGACGGGGGCCAGAAACACCATATATTTT
TRBV29-1	12	TRBJ1-2	TRBD1	NA	CSVPQGGYGYTF	TGCAGCGTCCCACAGGGGGGTTATGGCTACACCTTC
TRBV7-8	13	TRBJ1-3	NA	NA	CASSLDRDNTIYF	TGTGCCAGCAGCTTAGACAGGGACAACACCATATATTTT
TRBV7-9	14	TRBJ1-1	TRBD1	NA	CASNPPGQGVEAFF	TGTGCCAGCAACCCCCCTGGACAGGGGGTTGAAGCTTTCTTT
TRBV28	13	TRBJ1-2	TRBD1	few	CASKNRGSYGYTF	TGTGCCAGCAAAAACAGGGGAAGCTATGGCTACACCTTC
TRBV5-1	14	TRBJ1-4	NA	NA	CASSLVLGNEKLFF	TGCGCCAGCAGCTTGGTTCTTGGTAATGAAAAACTGTTTTTT
TRBV5-1	14	TRBJ1-2	NA	NA	CASSLVQGDYGYTF	TGCGCCAGCAGCTTGGTTCAGGGCGACTATGGCTACACCTTC
TRBV7-9	11	TRBJ1-2	TRBD1	once	CASSTGVGYTF	TGTGCCAGCAGTACAGGGGTTGGCTACACCTTC
TRBV9	16	TRBJ1-2	NA	NA	CASSVPRTEANYGYTF	TGTGCCAGCAGCGTACCCCGGACAGAAGCTAACTATGGCTACACCTTC
TRBV5-4	13	TRBJ2-5	NA	NA	CASSRVPQETQYF	TGTGCCAGTAGCAGAGTACCCCAAGAGACCCAGTACTTC
TRBV7-2	14	TRBJ1-1	NA	NA	CASSLSQGNTEAFF	TGTGCCAGCAGCTTATCTCAGGGCAACACTGAAGCTTTCTTT
TRBV19	14	TRBJ2-7	TRBD2	few	CASSPGLEVAEQYF	TGTGCCAGTAGCCCGGGACTAGAGGTCGCCGAGCAGTACTTC
TRBV10-2	16	TRBJ2-7	TRBD2	NA	CASSESGLAGVYEQYF	TGCGCCAGCAGTGAGAGCGGACTAGCGGGGGTCTACGAGCAGTACTTC
TRBV5-4	12	TRBJ2-7	TRBD2	NA	CASSQTSDEQYF	TGTGCCAGCAGTCAGACTAGCGACGAGCAGTACTTC
TRBV6-1	14	TRBJ1-2	NA	NA	CASTWGVGNYGYTF	TGTGCCAGCACCTGGGGGGTAGGGAACTATGGCTACACCTTC
TRBV7-3	17	TRBJ2-1	TRBD2	NA	CASSSRGELALYNEQFF	TGTGCCAGCAGCTCCCGAGGGGAACTAGCGTTATACAATGAGCAGTTCTTC
TRBV19	14	TRBJ1-5	NA	few	CASSISRGNQPQHF	TGTGCCAGTAGTATTTCCAGGGGTAATCAGCCCCAGCATTTT